Each of the 31 T cell receptor beta chains below was sequenced from the same sample in a study of OX40 agonist ivuxolimab in advanced cancers. Here immunoSEQ multiplex PCR was the method, and the copy in TCRdb shows in-frame clones only, minus some. The repertoire includes fewer than 90,000 clones, about 90% of them detected once, and around 1.5% sits in the top ten. The sequencing used CD4+ or CD8+ T cells sorted from blood, collected in a trial of the OX40 agonist ivuxolimab. The receptors derive from an adult with an advanced solid tumor such as melanoma, head and neck, liver or kidney cancer.

V usage is TRBV21-1 and J usage is TRBJ1-4; the table gives TRBD1 as D, unverified against the DNA. TRBV21-1 is an annotated pseudogene. The CDR3 is made up of 13 amino acids. The CDR3 region has the DNA TGTGCCAGCGGGAACAGGGGAGCCGAAAAACTGTTTTTT. Its protein is CASGNRGAEKLFF.

The V gene is TRBV7-2, the J gene TRBJ2-4, with no clear D. Germline V CDR1 and CDR2: SGHTA, FQGNSA. Between the trimmed V and J ends, which lost 4 bases and 9 bases, there was a span of 10 bases. The CDR3 has 12 residues. In nucleotides, the CDR3 is TGTGCCAGCAGCTGGGTCCTCGGCATTCAGTACTTC. Translated, it gives CASSWVLGIQYF.

J is TRBJ2-1 and V is TRBV11-2; weak D call: TRBD2 (7 bases). The CDR3 consists of 15 residues. V was shortened by 5 bases and J by 4 bases, with 15 bases between the two germline ends. Germline V gene data show CDR1 as SGHAT and CDR2 as FQNNGV. The CDR3 spells CASSLLAGAYNEQFF. The CDR3 nucleotides read TGTGCCAGCAGCCTTCTGGCGGGGGCTTACAATGAGCAGTTCTTC.

The rearrangement joins TRBV6-6 to TRBJ1-4, with TRBD1 matching over 8 bases. The V segment lost 5 bases and the J segment 8 bases; nucleotides outside the gene matches: 10. This CDR3 is built from 15 residues. Looked up from germline, CDR1 is MNHNY and CDR2 is SVGAGI (reference sequence). The CDR3 loop is CASSPQGAGREKLFF. The CDR3 DNA is TGTGCCAGCAGTCCGCAGGGGGCCGGGAGGGAAAAACTGTTTTTT.

The genes are TRBV6-6 and TRBJ1-1, with 7 nucleotides matching TRBD1. Germline-derived CDR1 and CDR2 are MNHNY and SVGAGI (reference sequence). CDR3 size: 13 residues. J was trimmed by 6 bases and V by 5 bases; bases with no gene match: 6. CDR3 region: CASSDRVLAEAFF. The CDR3 DNA reads as TGTGCCAGCAGTGACAGGGTTCTGGCTGAAGCTTTCTTT.

This chain links TRBV25-1 with TRBJ2-1; 8 bases agree with TRBD2. The V segment lost 6 bases and the J segment 8 bases; nucleotides outside the gene matches: 15. The CDR3 contains 16 residues. CDR1 is MGHDK, CDR2 SYGVNS, per germline. CDR3 coding DNA: TGTGCCAGCAGCAACCCAAGCGGGAGAGGAGGTGATGAGCAGTTCTTC. Translation: CASSNPSGRGGDEQFF.

The gene calls are TRBV11-3 and TRBJ2-1, with D maybe TRBD1 (5 bases). This CDR3 comprises 12 residues. The V end was cut by 5 bases, the J end by 13 bases, with 15 bases between. Germline loops: CDR1 SGHNT, CDR2 YENEEA. CDR3 sequence: CASSLKGVIQFF. As DNA, the CDR3 is TGTGCCAGCAGCCTTAAAGGGGTGATCCAGTTCTTC.

The chain carries TRBV7-2 and TRBJ1-4, with 7 bases lining up with TRBD1. Germline V lookup: CDR1 SGHTA, CDR2 FQGNSA. This CDR3 is built from 14 residues. After removal of 5 bases from V and 4 bases from J, the junction contained 4 bases not matched to a gene. The DNA of the CDR3 is TGTGCCAGCAGCCGACAGGGACTTAATGAAAAACTGTTTTTT. It is translated as CASSRQGLNEKLFF.

The chain recombines TRBV19 with TRBJ2-3; D is uncertain. V lost 6 bases, J lost 11 bases, and 9 bases lay in between. CDR3 length: 10 residues. The V gene's germline CDR1 is LNHDA and CDR2 SQIVND (reference sequence). The CDR3 loop is CASRGSQQYF. DNA of the CDR3: TGTGCCAGTAGAGGAAGTCAGCAGTATTTT.

The V call is TRBV29-1, the J call TRBJ1-1; possibly TRBD1 for D (6 bases). This CDR3 spans 14 amino acids. V was pared by 7 bases and J by 0 bases, with 15 bases between. Per the germline V gene, CDR1 is SQVTM and CDR2 is ANQGSEA. For the CDR3, the DNA is TGCAGCGGGGGACATTCTGAGGTGAACACTGAAGCTTTCTTT. The encoded protein is CSGGHSEVNTEAFF.

The CDR3 coding sequence is TGTGCCAGCAGTGGACAGGGGGCGGGTTACAATGAGCAGTTCTTC. Encoded protein: CASSGQGAGYNEQFF. J is TRBJ2-1 and V is TRBV2; 10 nucleotides agree with TRBD1. V lost 4 bases to trimming and J lost 4 bases; unmatched junction nucleotides: 4. Germline lookup yields CDR1 SNHLY and CDR2 FYNNEI. The CDR3 sequence is 15 residues long.

This chain connects TRBV7-8 to TRBJ2-3; D is uncertain. This CDR3 has 14 amino acids. Germline values: CDR1 SGHVS, CDR2 FQNEAQ. V was shortened by 1 base and J by 2 bases, with 7 bases between the two germline ends. CDR3 sequence (DNA): TGTGCCAGCAGCTTAGAGCCCTACACAGATACGCAGTATTTT. Translation: CASSLEPYTDTQYF.

This chain joins TRBV27 and TRBJ1-5; D unresolved. Germline lookup yields CDR1 MNHEY and CDR2 SMNVEV (reference sequence). CDR3 size: 14 residues. V was trimmed by 1 base and J by 3 bases, leaving 7 bases between them. This CDR3 reads CASSLFGDNQPQHF. The CDR3 DNA reads as TGTGCCAGCAGTTTATTCGGGGACAATCAGCCCCAGCATTTT.

V and J are TRBV15 and TRBJ2-1, with TRBD2 matching over 9 bases. With V trimmed by 0 bases and J by 2 bases, 5 bases remained unmatched. CDR3 size: 17 residues. Germline assignment: CDR1 LNHNV and CDR2 YYDKDF (reference sequence). The CDR3 loop is CATSRDSLAGTYNEQFF. As DNA, the CDR3 is TGTGCCACCAGCAGAGACAGCCTAGCGGGGACCTACAATGAGCAGTTCTTC.

The chain employs TRBV5-4 and TRBJ1-1; weak D call: TRBD1 (5 bases). Germline-derived CDR1 and CDR2 are SGHNT and YYREEE (reference sequence). The CDR3 runs 16 residues. V lost 5 bases and J 4 bases, leaving 21 bases between the germline ends. The CDR3: CASRPAGGSGRTEAFF. The CDR3 coding sequence is TGTGCCAGCAGGCCGGCCGGGGGATCAGGTCGCACTGAAGCTTTCTTT.

The chain recombines TRBV18 with TRBJ2-7; no firm D call. The CDR3 totals 13 residues. Germline V CDR1 and CDR2: KGHSH, LQKENI. V lost 2 bases to trimming and J lost 5 bases, with 10 bases between them. CDR3 nucleotide sequence: TGTGCCAGCTCACCAGGGCTCGATAACGAGCAGTACTTC. This codes for CASSPGLDNEQYF.

This clone was seen more than once but under ten times. The J gene is TRBJ2-7, the V gene TRBV7-9; D unclear. The ends were cut back, 5 bases at V and 2 bases at J, with 10 bases in the middle. The V gene's germline CDR1 is SEHNR and CDR2 FQNEAQ (reference sequence). The CDR3 is 13 amino acids. This chain's CDR3 is CASSQDGPYEQYF. The CDR3 DNA reads TGTGCCAGCAGCCAGGACGGCCCCTACGAGCAGTACTTC.

The V call is TRBV7-2, the J call TRBJ1-3, with 8 positions matching TRBD1. The junction had 6 bases not matched to a gene; V was cut back by 5 bases and J by 3 bases. This CDR3 comprises 15 residues. Germline V gives CDR1 SGHTA, CDR2 FQGNSA. DNA of the CDR3: TGTGCCAGCAGCGCCACGACAGGGGTTGGAAACACCATATATTTT. Amino acid sequence: CASSATTGVGNTIYF.

The chain uses TRBV19 and TRBJ2-3; 10 nucleotides agree with TRBD2. The CDR3 spans 17 residues. J lost 5 bases, V lost 5 bases, and 13 bases had no gene match. Germline lookup yields CDR1 LNHDA and CDR2 SQIVND (reference sequence). DNA for the CDR3: TGTGCCAGTAGTTTCAACCCTGGACTAGCGGAGCGAGATACGCAGTATTTT. Amino acid sequence: CASSFNPGLAERDTQYF.

This clone was seen a few times. The chain couples TRBV2 to TRBJ1-5; 11 bases match TRBD1. This CDR3 spans 15 amino acids. Germline values: CDR1 SNHLY, CDR2 FYNNEI. Trimming at V came to 6 bases and at J to 6 bases, leaving 7 bases not matched to a gene. The CDR3 DNA is TGTGCCAGCAGGAGAGGACAGGGGGCGGTTCAGCCCCAGCATTTT. It codes for CASRRGQGAVQPQHF.

The rearrangement uses TRBV7-8 and TRBJ2-2; weak D call: TRBD2 (5 bases). The CDR3 loop spans 15 amino acids. The V and J ends lost 6 bases and 5 bases respectively, with 16 bases between them. Germline assignment: CDR1 SGHVS and CDR2 FQNEAQ. CDR3 nucleotide sequence: TGTGCCAGCAGTGAGGGAGTCTCGGTTACCGGGGAGCTGTTTTTT. Amino acids: CASSEGVSVTGELFF.

The rearrangement uses TRBV5-4 and TRBJ2-7; D is perhaps TRBD1 or TRBD2 (5 bases each). Trimming removed 3 bases at V and 2 bases at J, with 6 bases between. Per the germline V gene, CDR1 is SGHNT and CDR2 is YYREEE (reference sequence). This CDR3 is 12 amino acids long. CDR3 sequence (DNA): TGTGCCAGCAGCTGGGGGACCTACGAGCAGTACTTC. Translated, it gives CASSWGTYEQYF.

The gene calls are TRBV4-1 and TRBJ1-2; D is unclear. V was shortened by 2 bases and J by 3 bases, with 13 bases between the two germline ends. Per the germline V gene, CDR1 is MGHRA and CDR2 is YSYEKL. The CDR3 runs to 15 residues. The CDR3 reads CASSQPWEGDYGYTF. CDR3 bases: TGCGCCAGCAGCCAACCTTGGGAGGGAGACTATGGCTACACCTTC.

This chain links TRBV5-1 with TRBJ2-5, with D tentatively TRBD2 (6 bases). Germline CDR1 is SGHRS and CDR2 is YFSETQ. The CDR3 is 14 amino acids. Trimming shortened V by 5 bases and J by 5 bases, and 16 bases separated the two germline ends. CDR3 residues: CASRMTVAVETQYF. In DNA form, the CDR3 reads TGCGCCAGCAGAATGACAGTAGCGGTCGAGACCCAGTACTTC.

This chain connects TRBV6-1 to TRBJ2-7; tentative D call: TRBD2 (6 bases). This CDR3 contains 16 residues. Trimming cost V 0 bases and J 6 bases, with 18 bases left between them. Per the germline V gene, CDR1 is MNHNS and CDR2 is SASEGT. The CDR3, as DNA: TGTGCCAGCAGTGAAGCCGTCTGGACTACGCTTTCCGAGCAGTACTTC. It specifies CASSEAVWTTLSEQYF.

V usage is TRBV11-2 and J usage is TRBJ2-7, with D perhaps TRBD1 (6 bases). CDR1 and CDR2 (germline): SGHAT, FQNNGV. V lost 5 bases and J lost 1, with 12 bases in between. The CDR3 length is 14 residues. Written as DNA, the CDR3 is TGTGCCAGCAGCCCTACAACAGGGTCCTACGAGCAGTACTTC. It is translated as CASSPTTGSYEQYF. The full variable domain, rest sourced from reference TRBV11-2 and TRBJ2-7, is EAGVAQSPRYKIIEKRQSVAFWCNPISGHATLYWYQQILGQGPKLLIQFQNNGVVDDSQLPKDRFSAERLKGVDSTLKIQPAKLEDSAVYLCASSPTTGSYEQYFGPGTRLTVT.

The chain recombines TRBV5-6 with TRBJ1-5; 12 bases are shared with TRBD1. Unmatched junction bases numbered 7, after V lost 2 bases and J lost 7 bases. Germline V CDR1 and CDR2: SGHDT, YYEEEE. The CDR3 loop spans 16 amino acids. The CDR3 DNA sequence: TGTGCCAGCAGCTTAAGGGGGACAGGGGGCTTACAGCCCCAGCATTTT. This sequence encodes CASSLRGTGGLQPQHF. The whole variable domain, filled in from reference TRBV5-6 and TRBJ1-5, reads DAGVTQSPTHLIKTRGQQVTLRCSPKSGHDTVSWYQQALGQGPQFIFQYYEEEERQRGNFPDRFSGHQFPNYSSELNVNALLLGDSALYLCASSLRGTGGLQPQHFGDGTRLSIL.

V usage is TRBV9 and J usage is TRBJ2-5, with D perhaps TRBD1 or TRBD2 (5 bases each). The CDR3 has 17 residues. V lost 3 bases, J lost 0 bases, and 18 bases lay in between. Germline CDR1 reads SGDLS; CDR2 reads YYNGEE. CDR3 DNA: TGTGCCAGCAGCGGAGGGTTGGGGTGGGGACACCAAGAGACCCAGTACTTC. Translating it yields CASSGGLGWGHQETQYF.

The chain couples TRBV11-2 to TRBJ2-3; 7 bases match TRBD2. Trimming cost V 5 bases and J 2 bases; bases outside gene matches: 7. The CDR3 is made up of 15 amino acids. Germline V lookup: CDR1 SGHAT, CDR2 FQNNGV. CDR3 nucleotides: TGTGCCAGCAGCGCGGGGGACGGACCCACAGATACGCAGTATTTT. Protein: CASSAGDGPTDTQYF.

The chain carries TRBV5-6 and TRBJ1-4; possibly TRBD1 for D (6 bases). The CDR3 has 15 residues. Per germline, CDR1 SGHDT and CDR2 YYEEEE. V lost 2 bases, J lost 0 bases, and 8 bases lay in between. DNA for the CDR3: TGTGCCAGCAGCTTACAGGGCTCAACTAATGAAAAACTGTTTTTT. It encodes CASSLQGSTNEKLFF.

This sequence joins TRBV10-2 and TRBJ2-5; no clear D. Trimming took off 8 bases at V and 5 bases at J, with 3 bases between the two ends. Germline values: CDR1 WSHSY, CDR2 SAAADI. The CDR3 is made up of 9 amino acids. This CDR3 reads CASGETQYF. Here the CDR3 DNA reads TGCGCCAGCGGCGAGACCCAGTACTTC.